This T cell receptor (beta chain) was documented in a study of T cell changes during pregnancy in multiple sclerosis. Assay used: immunoSEQ multiplex PCR; TCRdb lists only in-frame clones, some missing. In the table there are tens of thousands of clones, approximately 90% of which are singletons. In germline, CDR1 is SGHNT, CDR2 YENEEA. The CDR3 is 13 residues long. V was pared by 3 bases and J by 3 bases, with 8 bases between. The chain uses TRBV11-3 and TRBJ1-1; unclear D gene. The input for sequencing was peripheral blood, taken after pregnancy. The receptor's source is a female donor in good health, enrolled as a control in a pregnancy study. CDR3 sequence (DNA): TGTGCCAGCAGCTTCGGGAGGGACACTGAAGCTTTCTTT. Translation gives CASSFGRDTEAFF. The full variable domain, with the rest looked up from reference TRBV11-3 and TRBJ1-1, is EAGVVQSPRYKIIEKKQPVAFWCNPISGHNTLYWYLQNLGQGPELLIRYENEEAVDDSQLPKDRFSAERLKGVDSTLKIQPAELGDSAVYLCASSFGRDTEAFFGQGTRLTVV.